These T cell receptor beta chains were read from a single sample in a study of shared clonotypes between healthy human individuals. The data were produced by immunoSEQ multiplex PCR, yet TCRdb's version contains in-frame clones alone and is incomplete. The profile covers about 650,000 clones, with roughly 95% appearing a single time and 0.1% to 0.11% taken by the ten largest. Sequenced sample: naive CD8+ T cells sorted from blood. All receptors come from a woman aged 25 to 39 in good health. Each CDR3 is given with its conserved first and last residue. D genes are given only for firm matches. Size values are once, few and many counts, or a class for expanded clones, and some rows have none.

cdr3_length j_call v_call clone_size d_call cdr3_nt cdr3_aa
15 TRBJ1-4 TRBV30 . . TGTGCCTGGAGTGTAGGCGGCCTATTTAATGAAAAACTGTTTTTT CAWSVGGLFNEKLFF
13 TRBJ2-7 TRBV6-6 . TRBD1 TGTGCCAGCAGTCGGACAGGGGTGTACGAGCAGTACTTC CASSRTGVYEQYF
14 TRBJ2-1 TRBV10-1 . . TGCGCCAGCAGCCGGACAGCCTCCTACAATGAGCAGTTCTTC CASSRTASYNEQFF
15 TRBJ2-2 TRBV11-2 . . TGTGCCAGCAGCTTAGAGGGTCTGGAGACCGGGGAGCTGTTTTTT CASSLEGLETGELFF
15 TRBJ2-3 TRBV6-6 . . TGTGCCAGCAGTGGGCTGCGACTAGTGGAAGATACGCAGTATTTT CASSGLRLVEDTQYF
14 TRBJ2-7 TRBV5-8 . . TGTGCCAGCAGCTTGGGTCGGGGTTCCCACGAGCAGTACTTC CASSLGRGSHEQYF
15 TRBJ1-4 TRBV5-6 . . TGTGCCAGCAGCTTTTGGACAGACAATAATGAAAAACTGTTTTTT CASSFWTDNNEKLFF
15 TRBJ2-4 TRBV13 . . TGTGCCAGCAGCCCAAGAAAAGCCGGTGTGAACATTCAGTACTTC CASSPRKAGVNIQYF
15 TRBJ1-2 TRBV29-1 . . TGCAGCGTTGTTCTATTGGGGGCCTCCCTCTCGGGCTACACCTTC CSVVLLGASLSGYTF
14 TRBJ2-1 TRBV28 . TRBD2 TGTGCCAGCAGTTTCCGGGGAGGGTACAATGAGCAGTTCTTC CASSFRGGYNEQFF
13 TRBJ1-2 TRBV27 . . TGTGCCAGCAGTCTTACAGGGTTCTATGGCTACACCTTC CASSLTGFYGYTF
14 TRBJ2-1 TRBV29-1 . TRBD2 TGCAGCGCTTCCGGGACTAGCGGGAGGCATGAGCAGTTCTTC CSASGTSGRHEQFF
13 TRBJ1-1 TRBV2 . . TGTGCCACCAACGAAAGGGGGTACACTGAAGCTTTCTTT CATNERGYTEAFF
15 TRBJ2-7 TRBV27 once TRBD1 TGTGCCAGCAGTTCGACAGGGGGCGCTTTATACGAGCAGTACTTC CASSSTGGALYEQYF
14 TRBJ1-5 TRBV30 . TRBD1 TGTGCCTGGAGTGTCGGACAGGGCCATCAGCCCCAGCATTTT CAWSVGQGHQPQHF
14 TRBJ2-1 TRBV7-9 . . TGTGCCAGCAGCTTAGTGGCGTCTTACAATGAGCAGTTCTTC CASSLVASYNEQFF
15 TRBJ1-6 TRBV2 . . TGTGCCAGCAGTTCGGGTCGCCCCTACGAGTCACCCCTCCACTTT CASSSGRPYESPLHF
14 TRBJ1-1 TRBV27 . . TGTGCCAGCAGTTTATCCCCCTCGGGCACTGAAGCTTTCTTT CASSLSPSGTEAFF